These 22 T cell receptor beta chains were sequenced from one sample in a study of blood T cell repertoires in COVID-19 (dated by TCRdb to 2020 to 2022). Library prep was done by the immunoSEQ multiplex PCR assay. TCRdb provides this immuneACCESS table in a form limited to in-frame rearrangements. Some clones are lacking; in checked studies, under half of them reflect an unresolved V gene, and why the rest are absent is not known. This sample has 6,000 to 7,500 clones in its table, and around 80% of those were observed once. Under 15% of the sample lies in the top ten. The sequenced sample consisted of peripheral blood. The receptor source for this set is a human donor with active COVID-19. The donor label of this sample is uncertain.

This chain connects TRBV6-1 to TRBJ2-7; 7 bases are a match to TRBD2. The germline gives CDR1 MNHNS, CDR2 SASEGT. Losses at the gene ends were 3 bases for V and 6 bases for J; bases not matched to a gene: 5. The CDR3 consists of 13 residues. CDR3 loop: CASSEGRGSEQYF. The CDR3 DNA follows: TGTGCCAGCAGTGAGGGGAGGGGATCCGAGCAGTACTTC.

This clone has just one count. The chain recombines TRBV18 with TRBJ2-5; D gene ambiguous. The germline V gene has CDR1 KGHSH and CDR2 LQKENI. The CDR3 spans 14 residues. The V and J ends lost 0 bases and 5 bases respectively, with 10 bases between them. CDR3 sequence: CASSPPSSRETQYF. CDR3 DNA: TGTGCCAGCTCACCACCGTCATCGAGGGAGACCCAGTACTTC.

The J gene is TRBJ1-1, the V gene TRBV6-5; the D gene is possibly TRBD1 (5 bases). The CDR3 is 14 amino acids. CDR1 is MNHEY, CDR2 SVGAGI, per germline. With 2 bases removed from V and 4 bases from J, the gap between germline ends came to 11 bases. The CDR3 DNA reads TGTGCCAGCAGTTACGATGGGGGGGGCACTGAAGCTTTCTTT. Translated, it gives CASSYDGGGTEAFF.

Here the CDR3 DNA reads TGTGCCAGCAGTTCAATTAATGAGCAGTTCTTC. Encoded protein: CASSSINEQFF. V gene TRBV27 combines with J gene TRBJ2-1; D is uncertain. The germline CDR1 and CDR2 sequences are MNHEY and SMNVEV (reference sequence). V shed 4 bases and J shed 7 bases, with 5 bases lying between them. The length of the CDR3 is 11 residues.

The chain couples TRBV10-3 to TRBJ1-3, with D perhaps matching TRBD1 (5 bases). The V and J ends lost 2 bases and 0 bases respectively, with 14 bases between them. The CDR3 contains 17 residues. Germline V gene lookup returns CDR1 ENHRY and CDR2 SYGVKD. The CDR3 bases are TGTGCCATCAGTGAGCCGCAGGGAGGGGTCTCTGGAAACACCATATATTTT. As protein: CAISEPQGGVSGNTIYF.

V and J are TRBV7-8 and TRBJ1-1; 9 positions agree with TRBD1. CDR1 is SGHVS, CDR2 FQNEAQ, per germline. With V trimmed by 1 base and J by 4 bases, 4 bases remained unmatched. The CDR3 spans 15 residues. The CDR3 sequence is CASSLGYRGLTEAFF. The CDR3, as DNA: TGTGCCAGCAGCTTAGGTTACAGGGGGCTCACTGAAGCTTTCTTT.

This rearrangement joins TRBV2 to TRBJ1-2, with 9 bases identical to TRBD1. This CDR3 spans 14 amino acids. CDR1 and CDR2 (germline): SNHLY, FYNNEI. With V trimmed by 4 bases and J by 3 bases, 3 bases remained unmatched. The CDR3 DNA sequence: TGTGCCAGCAGTGGTAGGACAGGGGACTATGGCTACACCTTC. Protein sequence: CASSGRTGDYGYTF.

The chain joins TRBV19 to TRBJ2-1, with 8 bases lining up with TRBD2. With V trimmed by 1 base and J by 8 bases, 4 bases remained unmatched. From germline, CDR1 is LNHDA and CDR2 SQIVND (reference sequence). This CDR3 region has 14 residues. The CDR3 nucleotides read TGTGCCAGTAGTATAGCGGGGGGGCCCTATGAGCAGTTCTTC. This sequence encodes CASSIAGGPYEQFF.

J is TRBJ2-1 and V is TRBV18; 7 bases agree with TRBD1. This CDR3 spans 14 amino acids. Trimming cost V 4 bases and J 3 bases; bases outside gene matches: 3. Germline CDR1 and CDR2: KGHSH and LQKENI. CDR3 nucleotides: TGTGCCAGCTCACTGGCAGGGGGCTACAATGAGCAGTTCTTC. It yields the protein CASSLAGGYNEQFF.

The chain joins TRBV19 to TRBJ2-7; D is possibly TRBD1 (5 bases). Germline V gives CDR1 LNHDA, CDR2 SQIVND (reference sequence). The CDR3 consists of 15 residues. V was cut by 2 bases and J by 0 bases, with 11 bases left in between. The CDR3 region is CASSIKGWDSYEQYF. In DNA, the CDR3 is TGTGCCAGTAGTATAAAGGGGTGGGACTCCTACGAGCAGTACTTC.

This chain connects TRBV19 to TRBJ1-6, with D perhaps matching TRBD1 (6 bases). Per germline, CDR1 LNHDA and CDR2 SQIVND (reference sequence). The V end lost 10 bases, the J end lost 7 bases, and 11 bases lay between the germline ends. The CDR3 extends over 12 amino acids. The CDR3: CATRQANSPLHF. CDR3 in DNA: TGTGCCACAAGACAGGCCAATTCACCCCTCCACTTT.

V and J are TRBV10-2 and TRBJ2-5; 8 nucleotides line up with TRBD2. CDR3 length: 14 amino acids. CDR1 and CDR2 (germline): WSHSY, SAAADI. V dropped 8 bases and J dropped 4; count of bases not matched to a gene: 9. The CDR3 here is CASGGASGSETQYF. The CDR3, as DNA: TGCGCCAGCGGGGGAGCTAGCGGGTCAGAGACCCAGTACTTC.

The gene calls are TRBV7-9 and TRBJ1-2; D is possibly TRBD1 (5 bases). Trimming left V 1 base short and J 8 bases short, with 20 bases between. Looked up from germline, CDR1 is SEHNR and CDR2 is FQNEAQ (reference sequence). This CDR3 spans 16 amino acids. Here the CDR3 reads CASSLGGGGDLEGYTF. CDR3 bases: TGTGCCAGCAGCTTAGGGGGCGGGGGTGACCTGGAAGGCTACACCTTC. The full variable domain, completed using reference TRBV7-9 and TRBJ1-2, is DTGVSQNPRHKITKRGQNVTFRCDPISEHNRLYWYRQTLGQGPEFLTYFQNEAQLEKSRLLSDRFSAERPKGSFSTLEIQRTEQGDSAMYLCASSLGGGGDLEGYTFGSGTRLTVV.

The genes are TRBV27 and TRBJ2-7, with D possibly being TRBD1 (5 bases). The germline V gene encodes CDR1 MNHEY and CDR2 SMNVEV (reference sequence). The CDR3 spans 14 residues. With 3 bases removed from V and 1 base from J, the gap between germline ends came to 10 bases. The CDR3 DNA sequence: TGTGCCAGCAGTTTGGCCGACAGATCCTACGAGCAGTACTTC. Amino acid sequence: CASSLADRSYEQYF.

The rearrangement joins TRBV7-9 to TRBJ2-7, with D possibly being TRBD1 (5 bases). V was clipped by 3 bases and J by 0 bases, with 9 bases between them. The germline gives CDR1 SEHNR, CDR2 FQNEAQ (reference sequence). The CDR3 loop spans 14 amino acids. CDR3 loop: CASSLRQSSYEQYF. CDR3 sequence (DNA): TGTGCCAGCAGCTTGAGACAGAGCTCCTACGAGCAGTACTTC.

The chain couples TRBV7-2 to TRBJ2-5, with TRBD1 as a possible D gene (6 bases). CDR3 length equals 16 residues. Germline-derived CDR1 and CDR2 are SGHTA and FQGNSA. Trimming took 1 base from V and 5 from J, leaving 17 bases between them. The DNA of the CDR3 is TGTGCCAGCAGCTTAGGGTCAGGGGCTAAGGTGGAGACCCAGTACTTC. Translating it yields CASSLGSGAKVETQYF.

The rearrangement links TRBV28 to TRBJ2-7; D is perhaps TRBD1 (6 bases). V shed 6 bases and J shed 3 bases, with 12 bases lying between them. The CDR3 sequence is 13 residues long. Per germline, CDR1 MDHEN and CDR2 SYDVKM. The CDR3 region is CASRTGTLYEQYF. The CDR3 DNA reads TGTGCCAGCAGGACCGGGACACTCTACGAGCAGTACTTC.

The chain links TRBV19 to TRBJ2-5; D remains unclear. The V end was cut by 1 base, the J end by 2 bases, with 14 bases between. Germline-derived CDR1 and CDR2 are LNHDA and SQIVND (reference sequence). The CDR3 contains 16 residues. CDR3 sequence reads: CASSIGGWATQETQYF. The CDR3 DNA is TGTGCCAGTAGTATAGGTGGCTGGGCAACGCAAGAGACCCAGTACTTC.

The gene calls are TRBV5-4 and TRBJ1-5; the D is unclear. The V gene lost 0 bases and the J gene lost 5 bases, with 12 bases spanning the gap. The CDR3 loop spans 15 amino acids. The germline CDR1 and CDR2 sequences are SGHNT and YYREEE (reference sequence). CDR3 in amino acids: CASSLDPQRDQPQHF. CDR3 coding DNA: TGTGCCAGCAGCTTGGATCCACAGAGAGATCAGCCCCAGCATTTT.

V gene TRBV4-1 combines with J gene TRBJ2-1; D perhaps matches TRBD1 (5 bases). Trimming cost V 3 bases and J 0 bases, with 9 bases left between them. There are 15 residues in the CDR3. In germline, CDR1 is MGHRA, CDR2 YSYEKL. The CDR3 bases are TGCGCCAGCAGCCACGACAGAGACTCCTACAATGAGCAGTTCTTC. Translated, it gives CASSHDRDSYNEQFF.

This chain links TRBV30 with TRBJ2-5; D might be TRBD1 (6 bases). The CDR3 sequence is 11 residues long. The V end was cut by 4 bases, the J end by 5 bases, with 8 bases between. From germline, CDR1 is GTSNPN and CDR2 SVGIG (reference sequence). The CDR3 spells CAWTGVETQYF. Here the CDR3 DNA reads TGTGCCTGGACAGGGGTGGAGACCCAGTACTTC.

The chain joins TRBV4-1 to TRBJ2-7; tentative D call: TRBD1 (6 bases). Germline loops: CDR1 MGHRA, CDR2 YSYEKL. Trimming pared 0 bases from V and 5 bases from J, leaving 14 bases between. CDR3 length: 15 amino acids. CDR3 bases: TGCGCCAGCAGCCAAGACCAGGGGACAACCGACGAGCAGTACTTC. It is translated as CASSQDQGTTDEQYF.